This paragraph reports one T cell receptor beta chain. The CDR3 sequence is 13 residues long. The time point is: newly diagnosed GD, antithyroid drugs for less than 3 months. Extracted RNA from PBMCs served as the source of the TCR library. These data come from a study of regulatory T cells in long-lasting Graves disease. Building of the TCR beta libraries involved iRepertoire HTBI primers and Arm-PCR of CDR3 regions. TCRdb analysed the multiplex PCR reads with MiXCR anew, one entry per CDR3 protein. The table records about 530,000 distinct CDR3 sequences, roughly 15% of them present only once. These same records also appear under a second study, on T cells in Graves' hyperthyroidism and ophthalmopathy.

J is TRBJ1-3 and V is TRBV12-3 or TRBV12-4; D is undetermined. This sequence was found in a woman aged 35 to 59 with Graves disease. Source: peripheral blood mononuclear cells (PBMCs), taken at new diagnosis, from a patient treated with antithyroid drugs. The CDR3 DNA reads TGTGCTCAAAAGAGGATCTCTGGAAACACCATATATTTT. As protein: CAQKRISGNTIYF.